The T cell receptor beta chain described here comes from a study of cytomegalovirus exposure and HLA in healthy donors. Regarding the study as a whole: Within a later analysis, the majority of CMV-associated TCR beta chains appeared HLA-restricted. No immune exposure information besides CMV serostatus was available. A later analysis, which compared TCR beta chains of equal frequency, found the HLA-associated ones more clonally expanded.

Researchers ran the PCR with 60 Vbeta and 13 Jbeta primers. TCRdb's copy holds only in-frame clones and misses some; the assay was immunoSEQ multiplex PCR. The sample holds around 150,000 clones, about 70% seen once. Each donor was nominally healthy when sampled (though unrecorded immune exposures were likely). The germline CDR1 and CDR2 sequences are LNHNV and YYDKDF (reference sequence). J gave up 0 bases and V 6 bases, and 13 bases lay outside the gene matches. The CDR3 consists of 18 residues. Regarding this clone: Antigen specificity is unknown.

The receptor was derived from a man aged 35-49 years in good health and CMV-seronegative. Sequenced material: PBMCs. This chain links TRBV15 with TRBJ1-5; TRBD1 aligns across 8 bases. CDR3 sequence (DNA): TGTGCCACCAGAAACAGACAGGGGACGCGCTATAGCAATCAGCCCCAGCATTTT. The encoded protein is CATRNRQGTRYSNQPQHF.